These 2 T cell receptor beta chains share one sample of origin, sequenced in a study of blood T cell repertoires in COVID-19. Produced via immunoSEQ multiplex PCR; TCRdb's table is partial and in-frame only. The table lists around 150,000 clones, 84% of them singletons. Material for sequencing was peripheral blood. The receptors originated from a woman of 80 years or more in a cohort sampled during active or convalescent COVID-19.

The rearrangement links TRBV28 to TRBJ2-7; a weak D match, TRBD1 (5 bases). The CDR3 is made up of 13 amino acids. The V and J ends lost 1 base and 6 bases respectively, with 10 bases between them. Germline CDR1 reads MDHEN; CDR2 reads SYDVKM. The CDR3 loop reads CASSLSPGPEQYV. The CDR3 DNA sequence: TGTGCCAGCAGTTTATCCCCAGGGCCCGAGCAGTACGTC.

V gene TRBV6-2 or TRBV6-3 combines with J gene TRBJ2-3, with TRBD2 matching over 11 bases. CDR3 size: 15 residues. Germline lookup yields CDR1 MNHEY and CDR2 SVGEGT. J was trimmed by 13 bases and V by 5 bases; bases with no gene match: 14. The CDR3 sequence is CASSRLAGSPGGEYF. CDR3 DNA: TGTGCCAGCAGTAGACTAGCGGGGAGCCCCGGTGGGGAGTATTTT.